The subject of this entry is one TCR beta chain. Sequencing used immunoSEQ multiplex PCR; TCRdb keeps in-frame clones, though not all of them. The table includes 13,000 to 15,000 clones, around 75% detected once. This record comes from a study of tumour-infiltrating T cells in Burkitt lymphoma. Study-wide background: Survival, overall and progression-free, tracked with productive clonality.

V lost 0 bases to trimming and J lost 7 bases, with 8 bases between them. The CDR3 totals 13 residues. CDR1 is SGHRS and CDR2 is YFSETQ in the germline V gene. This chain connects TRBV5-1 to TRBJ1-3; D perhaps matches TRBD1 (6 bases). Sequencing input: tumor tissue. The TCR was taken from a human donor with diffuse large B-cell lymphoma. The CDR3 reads CASSLGQGNTIYF. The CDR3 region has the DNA TGCGCCAGCAGCTTGGGGCAGGGGAACACCATATATTTT.